This TCR beta chain was recorded in a study of radiation and T cells in renal cell carcinoma (dated by TCRdb to 2019 to 2021). As for the study more broadly: In total, roughly 52 samples, comprising 25 or so tumors and some 27 peripheral blood samples, were subjected to TCR beta sequencing. The last blood draw occurred 4 weeks after radiation, at the same time as nephrectomy. Across all 55 or so samples, around 4,000,000 unique CDR3 nucleotide sequences, encoding around 2.4 million unique CDR3 amino acid sequences, were identified.

The immunoSEQ kit was used, according to the manufacturer's recommendations, to generate TCR beta libraries from genomic DNA. To prepare libraries, a first multiplex PCR with proprietary primers was run, followed by a second PCR that added unique barcodes, and a bead cleanup was done after each round. A kit-provided positive control reaction and a negative control reaction were included in every sample batch. The final libraries were assessed on an Agilent 4200 TapeStation D1000 ScreenTape, pooled by volume, and quantified by qPCR. Sequencing ran on an Illumina NextSeq500 with a MidOutput 150-cycle cartridge, using 156 Read1 and 15 Index1 cycles with kit custom primers. The pooled library was loaded at approximately 0.92 pM, and around 20% PhiX control was spiked in. In the original analysis: Vendor-processed data were analyzed in R, and a clonotype was defined as all T cells sharing the same CDR3 nucleotide sequence. For clone abundance analyses, frequencies were normalized to the 10,000 most abundant clones per sample. Public T cell clones, which averaged fewer than five per sample, were excluded before analysis. A difference in abundance of at least 32-fold between compartments was used to define tumor-enriched and baseline blood-enriched clonotypes. A beta-binomial differential abundance model was applied to find clonotypes that expanded or contracted between blood time points. Tumor-blood repertoire similarity was measured with the Baroni-Urbani and Buser coefficient, and groups were compared using two-tailed Wilcoxon tests in R. TCRdb mirrors the immuneACCESS table, restricted to in-frame sequences. Some clones are absent from its copies; in checked studies, under half trace to an unresolved V gene, and the reason for the others is unknown. V, J and clone size were drawn from that table, and D and trimming were deduced from the DNA. The sample profile shows about 150,000 clones; about 86% of them were found once. The ten largest account for 15% to 20% of the sample.

CDR1 is given as LNHNV and CDR2 as YYDKDF, both from the germline V gene (reference sequence). Deletion took 3 bases off V and 0 bases off J, with a span of 14 bases between the germline ends. Reading from cysteine to phenylalanine, the CDR3 counts 17 amino acids. The retained sequence is limited to the CDR3, 51 bases, with the frame set at the first base. The time point label on this specimen signifies: blood 4 weeks post-SBRT, at nephrectomy. The treatment or condition tag for this specimen amounts to: 15 Gy SBRT to primary tumor, nephrectomy 4 weeks later. Samples were obtained from a clinical trial, in which 15 Gy stereotactic body radiation therapy was delivered to primary renal cell carcinomas and nephrectomy was performed 4 weeks later. Serial peripheral blood from radiation-treated patients was sampled at baseline, 2 weeks and 4 weeks after SBRT to track tumor-enriched clonotypes. Every patient's renal cell carcinoma showed clear cell pathology. Genomic DNA for TCR sequencing was prepared using the QIAamp DNA Blood Mini Kit (Qiagen). The analyses included only samples that passed all quality control checks.

The research as a whole found: Because no pretreatment tumor biopsies were available, whether clonotypes were present in the tumor at baseline could not be determined. Because the trial had a single-armed design, the trial could not examine how radiation dose or scheduling affected the TCR repertoire. In blood, the top tumor clonotypes increased between baseline and 2 weeks post-radiation and then shrank by 4 weeks, which suggests that tumor-resident clones expanded only transiently. Dynamics of the blood repertoire were not tracked past 4 weeks after treatment.

This clone is a singleton in its sample. Its antigen specificity is not known. It has no much larger one-base neighbor in the sample; base qualities were not kept. Here the sequenced sample was blood, taken from a patient whose treatment included radiotherapy and nephrectomy. The source is a woman in her fifties or sixties with renal cell carcinoma. The chain is assembled from TRBV15 and TRBJ1-4; the D gene is perhaps TRBD1, on 5 matching bases. CDR3 reads: CATSSYSGTPTNEKLFF. The DNA sequence follows: TGTGCCACCAGCAGTTATTCGGGGACCCCAACTAATGAAAAACTGTTTTTT.